The 7 T cell receptor beta chains below were found in one sample sequenced in a study of blood T cell repertoires in COVID-19. The method was immunoSEQ multiplex PCR; TCRdb's version includes in-frame clones alone and lacks a portion of them. The sample lists about 370,000 clones; about 87% were seen once. The sequenced sample consisted of peripheral blood. The source of these receptors is a woman under 40 with COVID-19, enrolled during active disease.

V gene TRBV18 combines with J gene TRBJ1-4; D uncertain. From germline, CDR1 is KGHSH and CDR2 LQKENI. The CDR3 covers 11 residues. Trimming took off 5 bases at V and 10 bases at J, with 8 bases between the two ends. The CDR3 DNA reads TGTGCCAGCTCAGCGGAGGGAAAACTGTTTTTT. Its translation is CASSAEGKLFF. Supplemented by reference TRBV18 and TRBJ1-4, the full variable domain reads NAGVMQNPRHLVRRRGQEARLRCSPMKGHSHVYWYRQLPEEGLKFMVYLQKENIIDESGMPKERFSAEFPKEGPSILRIQQVVRGDSAAYFCASSAEGKLFFGSGTQLSVL.

J is TRBJ2-7 and V is TRBV7-2, with 12 positions matching TRBD2. CDR1 and CDR2 (germline): SGHTA, FQGNSA. The CDR3 is 16 residues long. V shed 0 bases, J shed 2 bases, and the junction held 2 bases outside the gene matches. CDR3 bases: TGTGCCAGCAGCTTAGCGAGACTAGCGGGAGCCTACGAGCAGTACTTC. Translated, it gives CASSLARLAGAYEQYF.

The CDR3 DNA sequence: TGCGCCAGCAGCACGACGACAGGCCCCGACTACGAGCAGTACTTC. Residues: CASSTTTGPDYEQYF. The J gene is TRBJ2-7, the V gene TRBV5-1; D may be TRBD1 (6 bases). CDR3 length equals 15 residues. CDR1 SGHRS and CDR2 YFSETQ come from the germline V gene. Trimming stripped 4 bases from V and 3 bases from J, with 17 bases between.

In this sample, this clone turned up once. The chain couples TRBV5-1 to TRBJ2-5, with D possibly matching TRBD2 (5 bases). Germline CDR1 reads SGHRS; CDR2 reads YFSETQ. Trimming pared 1 base from V and 5 bases from J, leaving 15 bases between. This CDR3 region has 15 residues. CDR3 amino acids: CASSLYPGFGETQYF. DNA of the CDR3: TGCGCCAGCAGCTTGTACCCGGGATTTGGGGAGACCCAGTACTTC.

This clone was seen a handful of times. This rearrangement joins TRBV7-2 to TRBJ2-5; 7 bases fit TRBD1. CDR1 and CDR2 from the germline V gene are SGHTA and FQGNSA. This CDR3 region has 16 residues. V shed 4 bases and J 5 bases; nucleotides not matched to a gene: 13. CDR3 DNA: TGTGCCAGCAGCTCCCCGGACAAGGGGGCAGGGGAGACCCAGTACTTC. Protein sequence: CASSSPDKGAGETQYF. Together with reference TRBV7-2 and TRBJ2-5, the CDR3 gives the full variable domain: GAGVSQSPSNKVTEKGKDVELRCDPISGHTALYWYRQSLGQGLEFLIYFQGNSAPDKSGLPSDRFSAERTGGSVSTLTIQRTQQEDSAVYLCASSSPDKGAGETQYFGPGTRLLVL.

The CDR3 DNA follows: TGTGCCAGCGCAACTTACAGGGCTTCCTACGAGCAGTACTTC. The encoded protein is CASATYRASYEQYF. This chain connects TRBV27 to TRBJ2-7; a weak D match, TRBD1 (6 bases). In germline, CDR1 is MNHEY, CDR2 SMNVEV (reference sequence). The CDR3 loop spans 14 amino acids. Trimming took 8 bases from V and 1 from J, leaving 15 bases between them.

The chain is built from TRBV28 and TRBJ1-4; 7 positions match TRBD1. In germline, CDR1 is MDHEN, CDR2 SYDVKM. The CDR3 runs 13 residues. V gave up 2 bases and J gave up 8 bases; unmatched junction bases: 2. The CDR3 here is CASSLAGQEKLFF. The CDR3 nucleotides read TGTGCCAGCAGTTTAGCGGGACAGGAAAAACTGTTTTTT. The full variable domain, rest sourced from reference TRBV28 and TRBJ1-4, is DVKVTQSSRYLVKRTGEKVFLECVQDMDHENMFWYRQDPGLGLRLIYFSYDVKMKEKGDIPEGYSVSREKKERFSLILESASTNQTSMYLCASSLAGQEKLFFGSGTQLSVL.